The rows below give T cell receptor beta chains drawn from one sample of a study of identifying expanded T cells in peripheral blood. The protocol was immunoSEQ multiplex PCR, while the TCRdb copy is restricted to in-frame clones and leaves out a portion. The sample has about 81,000 clones; 84% are singletons. The specimen sequenced was blood. These receptors were obtained from a person between 18 and 69 years old in good health. CDR3s include the opening cysteine and the closing phenylalanine or tryptophan. The D gene is left open where the match is weak. Where a row states a size, it is once, few, many or the class of an expanded clone; other rows omit it.

length: 15
V: TRBV9
D: -
J: TRBJ1-1
size: -
CDR3: CASSVDGQGNTEAFF
DNA: TGTGCCAGCAGCGTAGATGGGCAGGGGAACACTGAAGCTTTCTTT

length: 13
V: TRBV5-1
D: -
J: TRBJ2-5
size: -
CDR3: CASSLAPGETQYF
DNA: TGCGCCAGCAGCTTGGCTCCGGGAGAGACCCAGTACTTC

length: 16
V: TRBV18
D: TRBD2
J: TRBJ2-3
size: -
CDR3: CASSPLPSGAGDTQYF
DNA: TGTGCCAGCTCACCCCTCCCTAGCGGGGCAGGAGATACGCAGTATTTT

length: 14
V: TRBV9
D: TRBD1
J: TRBJ2-7
size: -
CDR3: CASSVTGQAHEQYF
DNA: TGTGCCAGCAGCGTAACGGGACAGGCCCACGAGCAGTACTTC

length: 13
V: TRBV7-9
D: -
J: TRBJ2-7
size: -
CDR3: CASSLTAGLEQYF
DNA: TGTGCCAGCAGCTTAACGGCCGGGCTCGAGCAGTACTTC

length: 15
V: TRBV5-1
D: TRBD1
J: TRBJ1-2
size: -
CDR3: CASSWDLTGGYGYTF
DNA: TGCGCCAGCAGCTGGGACCTGACAGGGGGGTATGGCTACACCTTC

length: 13
V: TRBV7-2
D: -
J: TRBJ2-1
size: -
CDR3: CASSGSAYNEQFF
DNA: TGTGCCAGCAGCGGAAGCGCCTACAATGAGCAGTTCTTC

length: 14
V: TRBV10-3
D: TRBD1
J: TRBJ1-2
size: -
CDR3: CAISQTGISYGYTF
DNA: TGTGCCATCAGCCAGACAGGGATCTCCTATGGCTACACCTTC

length: 15
V: TRBV7-2
D: TRBD1
J: TRBJ2-7
size: -
CDR3: CASSLQGRGNYEQYF
DNA: TGTGCCAGCAGCTTACAAGGCAGGGGGAACTACGAGCAGTACTTC

length: 15
V: TRBV19
D: TRBD2
J: TRBJ2-3
size: few
CDR3: CASSIGLAGQDTQYF
DNA: TGTGCCAGTAGTATCGGACTAGCGGGACAAGATACGCAGTATTTT

length: 13
V: TRBV7-2
D: -
J: TRBJ2-7
size: once
CDR3: CASSLTRPYEQYF
DNA: TGTGCCAGCAGCTTGACTAGGCCCTACGAGCAGTACTTC

length: 13
V: TRBV6-1
D: -
J: TRBJ1-4
size: -
CDR3: CASSEGDPSGPFF
DNA: TGTGCCAGCAGTGAAGGGGACCCGTCGGGCCCATTTTTT

length: 15
V: TRBV18
D: -
J: TRBJ2-7
size: few
CDR3: CASSPPSYTRYEQYF
DNA: TGTGCCAGCTCACCTCCCTCCTATACAAGATACGAGCAGTACTTC

length: 16
V: TRBV7-2
D: -
J: TRBJ1-1
size: -
CDR3: CASSLVGIVSRTEAFF
DNA: TGTGCCAGCAGCTTAGTGGGCATCGTGTCGAGGACTGAAGCTTTCTTT

length: 15
V: TRBV28
D: TRBD1
J: TRBJ2-7
size: once
CDR3: CASNNRQGYPYEQYF
DNA: TGTGCCAGCAATAATAGACAGGGATACCCCTACGAGCAGTACTTC

length: 19
V: TRBV4-3
D: TRBD1
J: TRBJ2-7
size: -
CDR3: CASSQGGDRGLVGSHEQYF
DNA: TGCGCCAGCAGCCAAGGGGGGGACAGGGGGCTTGTGGGTTCACACGAGCAGTACTTC

length: 12
V: TRBV4-1
D: TRBD1
J: TRBJ1-1
size: -
CDR3: CASNTGGTEAFF
DNA: TGCGCCAGCAACACAGGGGGGACTGAAGCTTTCTTT

length: 14
V: TRBV6-1
D: TRBD1
J: TRBJ1-1
size: -
CDR3: CASSDQGAVTEAFF
DNA: TGTGCCAGCAGTGACCAGGGGGCCGTCACTGAAGCTTTCTTT

length: 14
V: TRBV7-9
D: -
J: TRBJ2-1
size: -
CDR3: CASTPGAEDNEQFF
DNA: TGTGCCAGCACTCCGGGGGCAGAAGACAATGAGCAGTTCTTC

length: 13
V: TRBV30
D: TRBD1
J: TRBJ1-5
size: -
CDR3: CAWGQGRAQPQHF
DNA: TGTGCCTGGGGACAGGGAAGAGCTCAGCCCCAGCATTTT

length: 16
V: TRBV4-3
D: -
J: TRBJ2-7
size: -
CDR3: CASSPRGAGNPYEQYF
DNA: TGCGCCAGCAGCCCCCGGGGAGCGGGTAATCCCTACGAGCAGTACTTC

length: 14
V: TRBV6-5
D: TRBD1
J: TRBJ2-7
size: -
CDR3: CASVSGQGTYEQYF
DNA: TGTGCCAGCGTCTCGGGACAGGGTACCTACGAGCAGTACTTC

length: 14
V: TRBV9
D: -
J: TRBJ1-2
size: -
CDR3: CASSVLQGNYGYTF
DNA: TGTGCCAGCAGCGTACTTCAGGGGAACTATGGCTACACCTTC

length: 11
V: TRBV19
D: -
J: TRBJ2-3
size: -
CDR3: CASRILDTQYF
DNA: TGTGCCAGTAGGATTTTAGATACGCAGTATTTT

length: 16
V: TRBV5-1
D: TRBD2
J: TRBJ2-7
size: -
CDR3: CASSFPGLEVPYEQYF
DNA: TGCGCCAGCAGCTTCCCGGGACTAGAAGTTCCCTACGAGCAGTACTTC

length: 16
V: TRBV5-6
D: TRBD2
J: TRBJ2-5
size: -
CDR3: CASSLPSGRLGETQYF
DNA: TGTGCCAGCAGCTTGCCCAGCGGGAGACTGGGGGAGACCCAGTACTTC

length: 17
V: TRBV30
D: -
J: TRBJ2-5
size: -
CDR3: CAWSGTRAGYVQETQYF
DNA: TGTGCCTGGAGTGGTACCCGGGCCGGTTACGTACAAGAGACCCAGTACTTC

length: 15
V: TRBV7-3
D: -
J: TRBJ2-2
size: -
CDR3: CASSLTSGNTGELFF
DNA: TGTGCCAGCAGCTTAACTAGCGGGAACACCGGGGAGCTGTTTTTT

length: 15
V: TRBV4-1
D: TRBD2
J: TRBJ2-3
size: -
CDR3: CASSQGGLATDTQYF
DNA: TGCGCCAGCAGCCAAGGGGGACTAGCCACGGATACGCAGTATTTT

length: 13
V: TRBV1
D: -
J: TRBJ2-7
size: -
CDR3: CTSSSLSSYEQYF
DNA: TGCACCAGCAGCTCACTTAGCTCCTACGAGCAGTACTTC

length: 16
V: TRBV19
D: TRBD2
J: TRBJ2-1
size: once
CDR3: CASIPTAGGPYNEQFF
DNA: TGTGCCAGTATCCCCACAGCGGGAGGGCCTTACAATGAGCAGTTCTTC

length: 16
V: TRBV7-8
D: -
J: TRBJ1-1
size: -
CDR3: CASSSGSATMNTEAFF
DNA: TGTGCCAGCAGCTCCGGTTCGGCGACCATGAACACTGAAGCTTTCTTT

length: 17
V: TRBV7-2
D: TRBD2
J: TRBJ2-3
size: few
CDR3: CASSTRGAGAARNTQYF
DNA: TGTGCCAGCAGCACCCGCGGGGCGGGAGCCGCCCGAAATACGCAGTATTTT

length: 17
V: TRBV28
D: -
J: TRBJ1-4
size: -
CDR3: CASTNGRISLGVEKLFF
DNA: TGTGCCAGCACCAATGGGCGGATTTCCTTAGGCGTAGAAAAACTGTTTTTT

length: 16
V: TRBV7-6
D: -
J: TRBJ2-7
size: -
CDR3: CASSLEEGPNSYEQYF
DNA: TGTGCCAGCAGCTTAGAGGAGGGCCCGAACTCCTACGAGCAGTACTTC

length: 16
V: TRBV9
D: TRBD2
J: TRBJ2-7
size: -
CDR3: CASSVEGLAGVGEQYF
DNA: TGTGCCAGCAGCGTAGAGGGACTAGCGGGAGTAGGCGAGCAGTACTTC

length: 13
V: TRBV15
D: -
J: TRBJ1-5
size: -
CDR3: CATSREKGQPQHF
DNA: TGTGCCACCAGCAGAGAAAAGGGTCAGCCCCAGCATTTT

length: 16
V: TRBV7-2
D: -
J: TRBJ2-5
size: -
CDR3: CASSYPFGPSGETQYF
DNA: TGTGCCAGCAGCTACCCTTTTGGCCCCTCGGGAGAGACCCAGTACTTC

length: 14
V: TRBV11-2
D: -
J: TRBJ2-7
size: -
CDR3: CASSLGGGNYEQYF
DNA: TGTGCCAGCAGCTTGGGGGGTGGTAACTACGAGCAGTACTTC

length: 12
V: TRBV30
D: -
J: TRBJ2-2
size: -
CDR3: CAWTRNTGELFF
DNA: TGTGCCTGGACCCGGAACACCGGGGAGCTGTTTTTT

length: 17
V: TRBV15
D: TRBD1
J: TRBJ1-5
size: -
CDR3: CATSSVGTASINQPQHF
DNA: TGTGCCACCAGCAGTGTAGGGACAGCATCGATCAATCAGCCCCAGCATTTT

length: 16
V: TRBV13
D: -
J: TRBJ1-2
size: -
CDR3: CASSLGGQDPYYGYTF
DNA: TGTGCCAGCAGCTTAGGCGGGCAGGACCCATACTATGGCTACACCTTC

length: 16
V: TRBV6-5
D: -
J: TRBJ2-6
size: -
CDR3: CASSYSKGSGANVLTF
DNA: TGTGCCAGCAGTTACTCGAAAGGGTCTGGGGCCAACGTCCTGACTTTC

length: 17
V: TRBV9
D: TRBD1
J: TRBJ1-1
size: -
CDR3: CASSVEGWTGLNTEAFF
DNA: TGTGCCAGCAGCGTGGAAGGATGGACAGGGCTGAACACTGAAGCTTTCTTT

length: 14
V: TRBV7-9
D: TRBD1
J: TRBJ2-2
size: -
CDR3: CASSPRTGTGELFF
DNA: TGTGCCAGCAGCCCCCGGACAGGGACCGGGGAGCTGTTTTTT

length: 15
V: TRBV27
D: TRBD2
J: TRBJ2-1
size: -
CDR3: CASLGGLAGDNEQFF
DNA: TGTGCCAGCCTTGGTGGGCTAGCGGGAGATAATGAGCAGTTCTTC

length: 17
V: TRBV5-1
D: TRBD2
J: TRBJ2-7
size: -
CDR3: CASSLRGLAGGPYEQYF
DNA: TGCGCCAGCAGCTTGAGAGGACTAGCGGGAGGGCCTTACGAGCAGTACTTC

length: 13
V: TRBV5-5
D: -
J: TRBJ1-2
size: -
CDR3: CASSATGDYGYTF
DNA: TGTGCCAGCAGCGCGACAGGCGATTATGGCTACACCTTC

length: 13
V: TRBV4-3
D: -
J: TRBJ1-1
size: -
CDR3: CASSQGTGREAFF
DNA: TGCGCCAGCAGCCAAGGTACAGGTCGCGAAGCTTTCTTT

length: 14
V: TRBV6-1
D: -
J: TRBJ1-1
size: once
CDR3: CASSEQGSGTEAFF
DNA: TGTGCCAGCAGTGAGCAGGGTAGCGGCACTGAAGCTTTCTTT

length: 16
V: TRBV7-9
D: TRBD2
J: TRBJ2-4
size: few
CDR3: CASSLGDYRGVNIQYF
DNA: TGTGCCAGCAGCTTAGGGGACTATCGCGGTGTGAACATTCAGTACTTC

length: 16
V: TRBV5-4
D: TRBD1
J: TRBJ2-7
size: -
CDR3: CASSWGTGVQTYEQYF
DNA: TGTGCCAGCAGCTGGGGGACAGGGGTCCAAACCTACGAGCAGTACTTC

length: 12
V: TRBV11-2
D: -
J: TRBJ2-5
size: -
CDR3: CASSWESQTQYF
DNA: TGTGCCAGCAGCTGGGAGAGCCAGACCCAGTACTTC

length: 13
V: TRBV30
D: -
J: TRBJ2-7
size: -
CDR3: CAWATGTPYEQYF
DNA: TGTGCCTGGGCCACCGGGACACCCTACGAGCAGTACTTC

length: 11
V: TRBV29-1
D: -
J: TRBJ1-2
size: once
CDR3: CSVEALYGYTF
DNA: TGCAGCGTTGAAGCCCTCTATGGCTACACCTTC

length: 14
V: TRBV6-5
D: TRBD1
J: TRBJ2-7
size: -
CDR3: CASKSGTGTYEQYF
DNA: TGTGCCAGCAAATCCGGGACAGGCACCTACGAGCAGTACTTC

length: 16
V: TRBV19
D: -
J: TRBJ1-2
size: -
CDR3: CASKAPGSGDGYGYTF
DNA: TGTGCCAGTAAGGCCCCGGGGTCCGGAGATGGCTATGGCTACACCTTC

length: 16
V: TRBV28
D: -
J: TRBJ2-3
size: once
CDR3: CASSFKSWGGTDTQYF
DNA: TGTGCCAGCAGTTTTAAGAGCTGGGGCGGCACAGATACGCAGTATTTT

length: 18
V: TRBV4-2
D: -
J: TRBJ2-1
size: once
CDR3: CASSQDPGSGGTYNEQFF
DNA: TGTGCCAGCAGCCAAGATCCGGGTAGCGGAGGTACCTACAATGAGCAGTTCTTC